This record covers a single TCR beta chain. The target antigen is unknown. TCRdb re-derived calls from the multiplex PCR reads in MiXCR, one entry per CDR3 protein. Among over 15,000 distinct CDR3 sequences, roughly 52% were seen once, and the ten largest hold over 15%. This sample is drawn from a study of breast tumors, draining lymph nodes, adjacent tissues. Whole-study results and caveats: Luminal-like breast cancer showed significantly higher tumor–nontumor repertoire similarity than basal-like. Tumor TCR diversity was below lymph nodes but above nontumor tissue.

The CDR3 spans 13 residues. Germline loops: CDR1 MNHNS, CDR2 SASEGT. V lost 2 bases and J 5 bases, leaving 9 bases between the germline ends. The receptor comes from a female donor with breast cancer. Some clones in this sample may be carry-over from other donors' samples. V gene TRBV6-1 combines with J gene TRBJ1-1, with D uncertain. The sequencing input was tumor-adjacent breast tissue. In DNA form, the CDR3 reads TGTGCCAGCAGTGAAATACTCAAGACTGAAGCTTTCTTT. It is translated as CASSEILKTEAFF.